The next 8 T cell receptor beta chains were all read from a single sample in a study of Ad26.COV2.S vaccination and SARS-CoV-2 variants. Treatment denoted: about 20 received Ad26.COV2.S at low or high dose, single or two shots; several received placebo; per-sample allocation not given. After the first vaccine or placebo injection, samples were drawn on day 63. The assay was immunoSEQ multiplex PCR, and TCRdb's table has in-frame clones only and misses some. The sample carries 380,000 or so clones, around 90% recorded once. The sequenced sample was peripheral blood, obtained in a trial of Ad26.COV2.S vaccine versus placebo. The origin of the receptors is a person between 18 and 65 years old who received the Ad26.COV2.S COVID-19 vaccine or a placebo.

The chain has TRBV7-2 and TRBJ2-3, with TRBD1 identical over 10 bases. The J segment lost 5 bases and the V segment lost 3 bases, leaving 2 bases of the junction unmatched. Per the germline V gene, CDR1 is SGHTA and CDR2 is FQGNSA. The CDR3 is 14 residues long. The CDR3 nucleotides read TGTGCCAGCAGCTTTGGACAGGGGGTAGATACGCAGTATTTT. Translated, it gives CASSFGQGVDTQYF.

V is TRBV19 and J is TRBJ2-5, with 8 bases lining up with TRBD1. Germline CDR1 is LNHDA and CDR2 is SQIVND (reference sequence). The ends lost 4 bases at V and 4 bases at J; junction bases unmatched: 5. CDR3 length: 14 amino acids. Written as DNA, the CDR3 is TGTGCCAGTAGTAACCAGGGGGCTGGAGAGACCCAGTACTTC. Translated: CASSNQGAGETQYF.

The V call is TRBV3-1 (or the pseudogene TRBV3-2), the J call TRBJ1-5, with D perhaps matching TRBD1 (6 bases). Germline assignment: CDR1 LGHDT and CDR2 YNNKEL (reference sequence). The CDR3 totals 16 residues. V lost 4 bases and J lost 4, with 17 bases in between. The CDR3 region is CASSPWGPLENQPQHF. The CDR3 DNA follows: TGTGCCAGCAGCCCCTGGGGGCCCCTCGAAAATCAGCCCCAGCATTTT.

The chain joins TRBV28 to TRBJ2-2, with D hard to call. The germline gives CDR1 MDHEN, CDR2 SYDVKM. The ends were cut back, 3 bases at V and 2 bases at J, with 13 bases in the middle. The CDR3 sequence is 16 residues long. The CDR3 loop is CASSFITGLNTGELFF. The DNA for the CDR3 is TGTGCCAGCAGTTTCATTACGGGCCTCAACACCGGGGAGCTGTTTTTT.

V usage is TRBV19 and J usage is TRBJ1-1, with TRBD1 matching 7 bases. CDR3 size: 15 residues. After removal of 8 bases from V and 1 base from J, the junction contained 10 bases not matched to a gene. Germline CDR1 is LNHDA and CDR2 is SQIVND (reference sequence). The CDR3 DNA is TGTGCCAGTCCCCCTCGCCAGGGGGAGAACACTGAAGCTTTCTTT. It yields the protein CASPPRQGENTEAFF.

The rearrangement links TRBV7-8 to TRBJ2-1; D remains unclear. CDR1 and CDR2 from the germline V gene are SGHVS and FQNEAQ. Trimming removed 7 bases from V and 0 bases from J, with 13 bases in between. The CDR3 is 15 residues long. CDR3 coding DNA: TGTGCCAGCAACATTTGGACCAGCTCCTACAATGAGCAGTTCTTC. Protein sequence: CASNIWTSSYNEQFF.

The J gene is TRBJ2-1, the V gene TRBV19; 8 positions match TRBD1. Germline-derived CDR1 and CDR2 are LNHDA and SQIVND (reference sequence). V was pared by 3 bases and J by 2 bases, with 3 bases of the junction left unmatched. CDR3 length: 15 residues. The CDR3, as DNA: TGTGCCAGTAGTATGACAGGGGAGCCCTACAATGAGCAGTTCTTC. It yields the protein CASSMTGEPYNEQFF.

V usage is TRBV29-1 and J usage is TRBJ1-2, with D perhaps matching TRBD1 (6 bases). The CDR3 contains 13 residues. Germline V gives CDR1 SQVTM, CDR2 ANQGSEA. The V end was cut by 0 bases, the J end by 8 bases, with 13 bases between. CDR3 coding DNA: TGCAGCGTTGAAGAAGGGGGTTCATTAGGCTACACCTTC. It translates to CSVEEGGSLGYTF.